This TCR beta chain was retrieved from a study of blood T cells in healthy people across ages. The use of a sample-barcoded 5' primer and a J-beta primer mix characterized a second PCR of 7 to 11 cycles. The study obtained at least 3 million CDR3-containing paired-end reads from every sample. Using its own MiXCR run on the 5' RACE reads, TCRdb lists one record per CDR3 protein. The sample includes 1.5 million to 1.9 million distinct CDR3 sequences, about 45% seen only once; the top ten take just over 4%. Of note for this clonotype: A read error is possible here, since a much larger clone lies one base away.

This TCR came from a woman between 18 and 30 years old in good health. Sequenced material: blood.

CDR3: CAGSPVSGANVLTF. In nucleotides, the CDR3 is TGTGCCGGCAGCCCGGTTTCTGGGGCCAACGTCCTGACTTTC. The chain recombines TRBV11-3 with TRBJ2-6; D is undetermined. From germline, CDR1 is SGHNT and CDR2 YENEEA. The CDR3 extends over 14 amino acids.